This TCR beta chain derives from a study of blood T cell repertoires in COVID-19 (dated by TCRdb to about 2020). Background on the whole study: The collaborator samples originated in the United States, Italy and Spain and spanned the acute and convalescent phases of COVID-19. The prospective study material was composed of cDNA or gDNA derived from T cells, B-cell-depleted T cells, or PBMCs. Subjects who had been exposed to COVID-19, were actively infected with it, or had recovered from it provided the deeply sampled blood TCRbeta repertoires that made up the dataset. The repertoires were released in a freely available public database meant as a resource for research on the immune response to SARS-CoV-2. Samples were obtained from the ongoing ImmuneRACE study (first 160 participants) and from 1,254 subjects provided by 6 global collaborators. A de-identified subject ID, COVID-19 status, age in years and sex were almost always included in the sample metadata. Where available, HLA class I and class II types were obtained from metadata supplied by the sample provider rather than from assay-based typing. The full study reports these points: How much clinical and demographic metadata was included differed by source and by participant, and the metadata was provided uncurated.

A word on this clone: Its antigen target is currently unknown. It has no much larger one-base neighbor in the sample; base qualities were not kept.

TCRbeta CDR3 regions were amplified from genomic DNA by means of the immunoSEQ Assay, a bias-controlled multiplex PCR. The authors' analysis ran thus. Within the assay, amplification of reference gene primers was used to estimate how many nucleated cells each sample contained. To quantify the absolute abundance of each unique TCRbeta CDR3 rearrangement, sequence reads were collapsed and filtered. For each sample, productive Simpson clonality was calculated as the square root of Simpson's diversity index over productive rearrangements. TCRdb mirrors the immuneACCESS table, restricted to in-frame sequences. Some clones are absent from its copies; in checked studies, under half trace to an unresolved V gene, and the reason for the others is unknown. V and J calls and clone size come straight from that table; D and trimming were deduced from the DNA. The sample records about 320,000 clones, less than 85% of which are singletons. Approximately 1.9% of the sample is in the top ten clones.

Participants in the prospective study were aged about 18 to 100 years, lived in more than 20 United States geographic areas, and enrolled through a virtual design. In the prospective study, participants were assigned to cohorts based on the clinical history participants reported in a screening survey and a study questionnaire. Exposed participants were defined as having been in contact with someone with a PCR-confirmed or clinician-diagnosed COVID-19 case within 2 weeks of study entry. In the prospective study, mobile phlebotomists collected whole blood, serum and a nasopharyngeal or oropharyngeal swab from each participant. Participants in the prospective study had the option to provide additional blood draws and questionnaires over a roughly 2-month period. Prospective study blood samples were shipped either frozen or at room temperature before DNA extraction. The germline V gene specifies SGHVS as CDR1 and FQNEAQ as CDR2. V is cut by 4 bases and J by 0 bases, and the space between the germline ends is 12 bases. From the cysteine through the phenylalanine, the CDR3 covers 15 amino acids. Only the CDR3 portion is preserved as DNA: 45 bases, with reading frame beginning at the first base.

The sample consisted of PBMCs or T cells enriched from blood (not recorded which). This chain is built from TRBV7-8 and TRBJ1-1; TRBD1 is a possible D gene, resting on 6 matching bases. The TCR was taken from a woman in her thirties who had been exposed to COVID-19. The DNA sequence follows: TGTGCCAGCAGCTGGTTAGGACAGATGAACACTGAAGCTTTCTTT. Its amino acids are CASSWLGQMNTEAFF.